Listed here is a single T cell receptor beta chain. This specimen belongs to a study of T cell responses to AZD1222 COVID-19 vaccine. The protocol was immunoSEQ multiplex PCR, while the TCRdb copy is restricted to in-frame clones and leaves out a portion. The table has approximately 200,000 clones, about nine tenths seen once; the top ten hold 3% to 3.5%. The specimen was peripheral blood, collected 28 days after the second AZD1222 dose. The sequence derives from an adult who received the AZD1222 COVID-19 vaccine.

CDR3 in DNA: TGTGCCAGCAGCTTAGAACCGGGAGCGTACAATGAGCAGTTCTTC. This sequence encodes CASSLEPGAYNEQFF. The chain is built from TRBV7-2 and TRBJ2-1; tentative D call: TRBD2 (6 bases). Trimming left V 1 base short and J 4 bases short, with 11 bases between. The germline V gene has CDR1 SGHTA and CDR2 FQGNSA. The CDR3 runs 15 residues.